This T cell receptor beta chain was identified in a study of T-cell memory formation after mild COVID-19. Across the whole study: The TCR clusters were mostly specific to one donor.

In TCRdb, the 5' RACE reads were re-called with MiXCR into one record per CDR3 protein. The sample yields under 300,000 distinct CDR3 sequences, 8.5% to 9.5% seen once. Study results and caveats: There were some responding clones in pre-infection memory, which suggested that cross-reactive memory had joined. Those CD4+ clones that contracted were mainly in CM and EM (CD8+ ones in EMRA).

Concerning this clonotype itself: Its cognate antigen is unknown.

Sequencing was done on a sample of PBMCs or a T cell subset sorted from them (not recorded which). The receptor comes from a young man who had mild COVID-19 (a few samples of this study predate the infection). Cell type and time point are not known.

For the CDR3, the DNA is TGTGCCAGCAGCAAAGCGGGACTAGCGGGGGGGAAAGAGACCCAGTACTTC. It codes for CASSKAGLAGGKETQYF. This sequence joins TRBV21-1 and TRBJ2-5; TRBD2 was called by the table and not checked on the DNA. TRBV21-1 represents a pseudogene. The CDR3 is 17 residues long.